The source of this TCR beta chain is a study of T-cell memory formation after mild COVID-19 (dated by TCRdb to about 2021). For the wider study: Most TCR sequence clusters were specific to one of the two donors. Longitudinal TCRalpha and TCRbeta repertoire sequencing tracked T-cell clones expanding and contracting after mild COVID-19 in two donors. Two young, previously healthy adult volunteers, one female and one male, were included in the cohort. Beyond this particular receptor, the publication reports: Only a couple of mild cases were covered by the study, and larger cohorts that include severe cases with pre-infection samples were considered necessary. The second-wave clones that peaked on day 37 were not confirmed to be SARS-CoV-2 specific. Clones contracting from day 15 to 85 had balanced CD4/CD8 phenotypes, while a second wave expanding from day 15 to 37 was biased towards CD4+. Some responding clones were found in pre-infection memory, which suggests that pre-existing cross-reactive memory T cells took part in the SARS-CoV-2 response. Contracting CD4+ clones appeared mostly in the CM and EM memory subsets, whereas CD8+ clones were enriched in EMRA.

About this clonotype itself: It lacks a known antigen. No much larger clone is present one base from it, and per-base qualities are unavailable.

PBMCs were isolated by Ficoll-Paque density gradient centrifugation. Measured from the cysteine to the phenylalanine, the CDR3 is 15 residues long. CDR3 DNA is the only sequence kept; it has 45 bases, read in frame from the first base. The germline V gene encodes CDR1 SGHTA and CDR2 FQGNSA. V has 4 bases trimmed and J has 14 bases trimmed; junction bases matching no gene number 16. The run used an Illumina NovaSeq 6000. TCRalpha and TCRbeta cDNA libraries were built by 5'RACE with constant-segment primers, adding sample barcodes and unique molecular identifiers. RNA was extracted from every sample with Trizol reagent. Amplification of the libraries took two PCR steps, and the second step added a second sample barcode plus Illumina TruSeq adapters. Libraries were sequenced on an Illumina NovaSeq with 2 x 150 bp paired-end reads. On the study's bioinformatics: Reads were demultiplexed and collapsed into UMI-guided consensus sequences with migec v1.2.7. Using mixcr v2.1.11, the UMI consensuses were aligned to TRA and TRB V and J templates and assembled into clonotypes. Clonotypes were classified as expanded or contracted when called significant by both edgeR and NoisET, with noise models trained on biological replicates. edgeR calls used a false discovery rate-adjusted p below 0.01 and a log2 fold-change threshold of 1. As an exploratory analysis of dynamics, max-normalized trajectories of the 1000 most abundant clonotypes were examined by PCA with hierarchical clustering. Separately sequenced CD4+ and CD8+ repertoires were used to assign a CD4 or CD8 phenotype to each responding clone. TCRdb passed the public sequencing reads through fastp at Q25 and MiXCR, retaining productive beta sequences. For every CDR3 protein sequence, its rows merge into one entry that carries the most common genes and DNA. Clone size and V and J calls follow TCRdb, not the original study. The sample profile shows roughly 100,000 distinct CDR3 sequences; around 12% of them were found once. The top ten constitute 27% of the sample.

This sequence was found in an adult woman who had mild COVID-19 (a few samples of this study predate the infection). The sample titles of this study are shuffled in the database, so cell type and time point are left out; the donor was told from shared clones. The sequencing input was PBMCs or a T cell subset sorted from them (not recorded which). The chain is encoded by TRBV7-2 joined to TRBJ2-1, with 8 middle bases fitting TRBD2. The CDR3 loop reads CASSSGLATSRLEFF. The DNA is TGTGCCAGCAGCTCCGGACTAGCTACCTCTAGGTTGGAGTTCTTC.